Below are 17 T cell receptor beta chains sequenced from a single sample in a study of blood T cell repertoires in COVID-19. Generated by immunoSEQ multiplex PCR, the TCRdb table keeps only in-frame clones and is missing some. The sample includes a few hundred thousand clones, around four fifths of them seen just once. Sample: peripheral blood. These receptors all come from a man aged 30 to 39 who had recovered from COVID-19.

This chain links TRBV27 with TRBJ1-4, with no clear D. Deletions cut 4 bases from V and 1 base from J, with 19 bases between. Germline V lookup: CDR1 MNHEY, CDR2 SMNVEV (reference sequence). The CDR3 runs 18 residues. The CDR3 is CASSSLLAPRGTNEKLFF. CDR3 nucleotides: TGTGCCAGCAGTTCCCTCCTCGCCCCGCGGGGAACTAATGAAAAACTGTTTTTT.

This chain joins TRBV2 and TRBJ2-1; weak D call: TRBD1 (5 bases). This CDR3 is 15 amino acids long. CDR1 is SNHLY and CDR2 is FYNNEI in the germline V gene. Trimming removed 8 bases at V and 3 bases at J, with 17 bases between. This chain's CDR3 is CASVAGSDYYNEQFF. CDR3 coding DNA: TGTGCCAGCGTAGCAGGGTCGGATTACTACAATGAGCAGTTCTTC.

The chain combines TRBV27 with TRBJ2-3; TRBD1 might be the D (6 bases). Looked up from germline, CDR1 is MNHEY and CDR2 is SMNVEV (reference sequence). This CDR3 is 14 amino acids long. With 8 bases removed from V and 0 bases from J, the gap between germline ends came to 12 bases. CDR3 sequence reads: CASSQGRSTDTQYF. CDR3 sequence (DNA): TGTGCCAGCTCTCAGGGGCGGAGCACAGATACGCAGTATTTT.

V is TRBV6-2 or TRBV6-3 and J is TRBJ2-7; TRBD1 matches at 9 bases. The germline V gene has CDR1 MNHEY and CDR2 SVGEGT. This CDR3 has 17 amino acids. The junction had 16 bases not matched to a gene; V was cut back by 6 bases and J by 4 bases. Here the CDR3 reads CASSKSRAGTGYYEQYV. The CDR3 DNA sequence: TGTGCCAGCAGCAAGTCGCGGGCCGGGACAGGGTATTACGAGCAGTACGTC.

The J gene is TRBJ1-6, the V gene TRBV5-4, with 7 bases aligning to TRBD1. V was clipped by 4 bases and J by 10 bases; unmatched bases: 11. The CDR3 extends over 15 amino acids. From germline, CDR1 is SGHNT and CDR2 YYREEE (reference sequence). The CDR3 bases are TGTGCCAGCAGCGAGACAGGGAGAACGGGATCACCCCTCCACTTT. Encoded protein: CASSETGRTGSPLHF.

This chain links TRBV11-2 with TRBJ2-5, with 9 bases fitting TRBD2. With V trimmed by 3 bases and J by 7 bases, 9 bases remained unmatched. There are 15 residues in the CDR3. CDR1 is SGHAT, CDR2 FQNNGV, per germline. The CDR3 here is CASSFLRGGKGTQYF. The CDR3 coding sequence is TGTGCCAGCAGCTTTTTGCGGGGGGGTAAAGGGACCCAGTACTTC.

The chain employs TRBV4-1 and TRBJ1-5, with TRBD1 identical over 8 bases. Germline V lookup: CDR1 MGHRA, CDR2 YSYEKL. Losses at the gene ends were 1 base for V and 4 bases for J; bases not matched to a gene: 9. The CDR3 has 17 amino acids. In DNA, the CDR3 is TGCGCCAGCAGCCAAGCAACCAGGGGGCCCGTAAATCAGCCCCAGCATTTT. Its translation is CASSQATRGPVNQPQHF.

The genes are TRBV6-2 or TRBV6-3 and TRBJ2-7; 7 positions agree with TRBD1. V trimming: 6 bases; J trimming: 3 bases; junction bases outside the gene matches: 8. There are 14 residues in the CDR3. Germline lookup yields CDR1 MNHEY and CDR2 SVGEGT. This CDR3 is CASSLRQGLYEQYF. The CDR3 DNA is TGTGCCAGCAGCCTCCGACAGGGCCTCTACGAGCAGTACTTC.

The CDR3 here is CASSTSSGGLDLVETQYF. The CDR3 DNA is TGTGCCAGCAGCACGTCTAGCGGGGGACTAGACCTTGTGGAGACCCAGTACTTC. The chain has TRBV21-1 and TRBJ2-5; the DNA was not used to check the table's D call, TRBD2. TRBV21-1 is described as a pseudogene. CDR3 length: 18 amino acids.

The J gene is TRBJ1-2, the V gene TRBV7-9, with D perhaps matching TRBD1 (6 bases). V gave up 7 bases and J gave up 7 bases, with 13 bases separating them. The CDR3 is 12 residues long. Germline loops: CDR1 SEHNR, CDR2 FQNEAQ (reference sequence). The CDR3 reads CASKRTDGGYTF. DNA for the CDR3: TGTGCCAGCAAACGGACAGATGGTGGCTACACCTTC.

V usage is TRBV7-9 and J usage is TRBJ2-1, with 11 positions matching TRBD2. Looked up from germline, CDR1 is SEHNR and CDR2 is FQNEAQ (reference sequence). Losses at the gene ends were 5 bases for V and 7 bases for J; bases not matched to a gene: 10. The CDR3 has 16 residues. Here the CDR3 reads CASSIVAGGPLNEQFF. The CDR3 DNA sequence: TGTGCCAGCAGCATCGTAGCGGGGGGGCCTTTGAATGAGCAGTTCTTC.

The rearrangement joins TRBV6-1 to TRBJ1-1; D is perhaps TRBD1 (6 bases). V lost 3 bases, J lost 0 bases, and 11 bases lay in between. Germline V gene data show CDR1 as MNHNS and CDR2 as SASEGT. The CDR3 loop spans 15 amino acids. CDR3 sequence: CASSEGAGVNTEAFF. The CDR3 region has the DNA TGTGCCAGCAGTGAGGGGGCGGGTGTGAACACTGAAGCTTTCTTT.

This clone was found a few times. The genes are TRBV9 and TRBJ2-3, with 7 bases matching TRBD2. Germline V gene data show CDR1 as SGDLS and CDR2 as YYNGEE. The CDR3 is 16 amino acids. V lost 4 bases to trimming and J lost 0 bases; unmatched junction nucleotides: 8. The CDR3 DNA is TGTGCCAGCAGCATCCGCGAGCGGGGTAGCACAGATACGCAGTATTTT. Translation: CASSIRERGSTDTQYF. The full variable domain, with the rest looked up from reference TRBV9 and TRBJ2-3, is DSGVTQTPKHLITATGQRVTLRCSPRSGDLSVYWYQQSLDQGLQFLIQYYNGEERAKGNILERFSAQQFPDLHSELNLSSLELGDSALYFCASSIRERGSTDTQYFGPGTRLTVL.

The count of this clone is one. This chain links TRBV4-1 with TRBJ1-5; D is perhaps TRBD1 (5 bases). Germline CDR1 is MGHRA and CDR2 is YSYEKL. The germline V and J ends were trimmed by 0 bases and 4 bases, with 10 bases remaining between them. The CDR3 spans 15 residues. The CDR3 nucleotides read TGCGCCAGCAGCCAAGAGACAGAGGCTAATCAGCCCCAGCATTTT. It specifies CASSQETEANQPQHF.

A few counts support this clone. The rearrangement joins TRBV10-3 to TRBJ2-7, with D maybe TRBD2 (5 bases). Germline lookup yields CDR1 ENHRY and CDR2 SYGVKD. The V end lost 10 bases, the J end lost 0 bases, and 13 bases lay between the germline ends. The CDR3 runs to 13 residues. The CDR3 DNA follows: TGTGCCACCGCGAGGGAGAGCTCCTACGAGCAGTACGTC. Protein sequence: CATARESSYEQYV.

J is TRBJ1-2 and V is TRBV7-9, with D possibly matching TRBD1 (5 bases). The CDR3 runs to 17 residues. CDR1 and CDR2 (germline): SEHNR, FQNEAQ (reference sequence). Trimming cost V 5 bases and J 8 bases, with 27 bases left between them. CDR3 bases: TGTGCCAGCAGCCTCGGTGGTTGGGCAACCGAATCAGGGGGCTACACCTTC. It specifies CASSLGGWATESGGYTF.

The rearrangement joins TRBV9 to TRBJ1-1; unclear D gene. Germline V gives CDR1 SGDLS, CDR2 YYNGEE. Trimming took off 0 bases at V and 1 base at J, with 7 bases between the two ends. The CDR3 spans 14 residues. CDR3 bases: TGTGCCAGCAGCGTAGGAACTAAGAACACTGAAGCTTTCTTT. Its protein product is CASSVGTKNTEAFF.